This T cell receptor beta chain was profiled in a study of shared clonotypes between healthy human individuals. TCRdb keeps only in-frame clones here, not all; method: immunoSEQ multiplex PCR. Here the sample spans hundreds of thousands of clones, around 67% being singletons. Germline V gives CDR1 LGHNA, CDR2 YNFKEQ. The CDR3 has 16 residues. V lost 0 bases and J 2 bases, leaving 11 bases between the germline ends. Sequencing input: memory CD4+ T cells sorted from blood. Regarding subset: CD45RA-negative fraction. V and J are TRBV4-2 and TRBJ1-3; D not resolved. The receptor comes from a woman in her 30s in good health. Here the CDR3 reads CASSQEQGNAGNTIYF. The CDR3 DNA sequence: TGTGCCAGCAGCCAAGAACAAGGGAATGCTGGAAACACCATATATTTT.